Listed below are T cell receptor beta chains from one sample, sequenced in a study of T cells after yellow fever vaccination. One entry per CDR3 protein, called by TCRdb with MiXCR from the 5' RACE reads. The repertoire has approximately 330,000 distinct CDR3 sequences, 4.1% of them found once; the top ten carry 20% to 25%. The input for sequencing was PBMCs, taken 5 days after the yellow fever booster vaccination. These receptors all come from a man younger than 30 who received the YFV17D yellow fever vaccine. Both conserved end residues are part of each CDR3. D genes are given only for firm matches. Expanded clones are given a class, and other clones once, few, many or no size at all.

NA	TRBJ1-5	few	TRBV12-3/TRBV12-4	CASTISGGVLRPQHF	TGTGCCAGCACAATATCTGGGGGGGTCTTGAGGCCCCAGCATTTT
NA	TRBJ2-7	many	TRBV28	CASSLGAAGIDEQYF	TGTGCCAGCAGTCTTGGGGCGGCAGGGATCGACGAGCAGTACTTC
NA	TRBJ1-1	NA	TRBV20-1	CSARDPRMNTEAFF	TGCAGTGCTAGAGATCCCAGAATGAACACTGAAGCTTTCTTT
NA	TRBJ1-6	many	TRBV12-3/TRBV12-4	CASSRGSSYNSPLHF	TGTGCCAGCAGTAGAGGGAGCTCCTATAATTCACCCCTCCACTTT
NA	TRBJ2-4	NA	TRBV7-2	CASRWAGENIQYF	TGTGCCAGCAGGTGGGCGGGCGAAAACATTCAGTACTTC
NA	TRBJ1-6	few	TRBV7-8	CASSSYGGRNSPLHF	TGTGCCAGCAGCTCTTACGGGGGGCGTAATTCACCCCTCCACTTT
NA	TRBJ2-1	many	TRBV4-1	CASSQSSQLYSYNEQFF	TGCGCCAGCAGCCAAAGTTCCCAATTGTATTCCTACAATGAGCAGTTCTTC
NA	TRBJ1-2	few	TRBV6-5	CASSYTDRRYGYTF	TGTGCCAGCAGTTACACCGACAGAAGATATGGCTACACCTTC
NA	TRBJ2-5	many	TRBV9	CASSVRGETQYF	TGTGCCAGCAGCGTCAGGGGTGAGACCCAGTACTTC
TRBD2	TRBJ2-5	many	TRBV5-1	CASTRGSGPRETQYF	TGCGCCAGCACCCGGGGTAGCGGGCCCCGGGAGACCCAGTACTTC
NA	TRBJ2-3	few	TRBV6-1	CASSAGLGVAGTDTQYF	TGTGCCAGCAGTGCGGGGTTGGGCGTAGCTGGCACAGATACGCAGTATTTT
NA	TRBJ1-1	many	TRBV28	CASSSLGGADTEAFF	TGTGCCAGCAGTTCCCTTGGAGGGGCGGACACTGAAGCTTTCTTT
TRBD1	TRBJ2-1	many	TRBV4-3	CASSLDRVGHNEQFF	TGCGCCAGCAGTCTTGACAGGGTCGGTCATAATGAGCAGTTCTTC
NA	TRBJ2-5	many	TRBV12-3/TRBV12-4	CASSFITERDRIIVETQYF	TGTGCCAGCAGTTTTATTACCGAGAGGGACCGGATAATCGTGGAGACCCAGTACTTC
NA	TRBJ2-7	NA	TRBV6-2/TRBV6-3	CASSPPYSYEQYF	TGTGCCAGCAGTCCCCCATACTCCTACGAGCAGTACTTC
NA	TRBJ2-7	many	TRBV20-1	CSAIGGDRAYEQYF	TGCAGTGCTATTGGAGGGGACAGAGCCTACGAGCAGTACTTC
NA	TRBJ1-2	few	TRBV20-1	CSAEGREEYGYTF	TGCAGTGCTGAAGGGCGCGAGGAGTATGGCTACACCTTC
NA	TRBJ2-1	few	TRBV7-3	CASSFFGGAYSSYNEQFF	TGTGCCAGCAGCTTCTTTGGCGGGGCCTACAGCTCCTACAATGAGCAGTTCTTC
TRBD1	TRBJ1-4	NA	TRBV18	CASSRGTGSEKLFF	TGTGCCAGCTCTCGTGGGACAGGGAGTGAAAAACTGTTTTTT
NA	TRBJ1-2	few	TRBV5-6	CASSLHGGYTF	TGTGCCAGCAGCTTGCATGGAGGCTACACCTTC
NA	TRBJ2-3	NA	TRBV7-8	CTSRTPGSSTDTQYF	TGTACCAGTCGCACTCCGGGATCGAGCACAGATACGCAGTATTTT
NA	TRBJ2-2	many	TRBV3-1	CASSPTPGTTRRSTNTGELFF	TGTGCCAGCAGCCCTACCCCGGGCACCACCAGGAGAAGTACAAACACCGGGGAGCTGTTTTTT
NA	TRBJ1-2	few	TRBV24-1	CATSGGGGVYTF	TGTGCCACCAGTGGGGGAGGAGGTGTCTACACCTTC
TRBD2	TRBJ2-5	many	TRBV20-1	CSAILLAGAIKYQETQYF	TGCAGTGCTATTTTACTAGCGGGGGCGATTAAGTACCAAGAGACCCAGTACTTC
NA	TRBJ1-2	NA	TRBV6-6	CASSYSTDDGYTF	TGTGCCAGCAGTTATAGCACAGATGATGGCTACACCTTC
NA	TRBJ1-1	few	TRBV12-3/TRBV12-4	CASRPASRDTEAFF	TGTGCCAGCAGACCGGCTTCGAGGGACACTGAAGCTTTCTTT
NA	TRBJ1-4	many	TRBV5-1	CASSFVAPDEKLFF	TGCGCCAGCAGCTTCGTCGCACCCGATGAAAAACTGTTTTTT
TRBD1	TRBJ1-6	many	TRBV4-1	CASSQTPPGGSYNSPLHF	TGCGCCAGCAGCCAGACTCCCCCAGGGGGATCCTATAATTCACCCCTCCACTTT
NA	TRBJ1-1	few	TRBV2	CATTGEIGTEAFF	TGTGCCACCACGGGGGAGATTGGCACTGAAGCTTTCTTT
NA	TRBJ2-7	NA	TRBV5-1	CASSSDRTISYEQYF	TGCGCCAGCAGCTCCGACAGGACGATCTCCTACGAGCAGTACTTC
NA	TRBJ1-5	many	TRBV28	CASLEGGMGNQPQHF	TGTGCCAGCCTTGAGGGGGGCATGGGAAATCAGCCCCAGCATTTT
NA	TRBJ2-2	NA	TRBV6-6	CASMYTGELFF	TGTGCCAGCATGTACACCGGGGAGCTGTTTTTT
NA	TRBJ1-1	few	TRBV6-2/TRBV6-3	CASSLGTVLNTEAFF	TGTGCCAGCAGTCTCGGGACGGTGTTGAACACTGAAGCTTTCTTT
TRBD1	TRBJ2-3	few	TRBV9	CASSRTGGSDTQYF	TGTGCCAGCAGCAGGACAGGGGGCTCAGATACGCAGTATTTT
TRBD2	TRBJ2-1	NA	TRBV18	CASSRTSGVSNEQFF	TGTGCCAGCTCGCGGACTAGCGGGGTTAGCAATGAGCAGTTCTTC